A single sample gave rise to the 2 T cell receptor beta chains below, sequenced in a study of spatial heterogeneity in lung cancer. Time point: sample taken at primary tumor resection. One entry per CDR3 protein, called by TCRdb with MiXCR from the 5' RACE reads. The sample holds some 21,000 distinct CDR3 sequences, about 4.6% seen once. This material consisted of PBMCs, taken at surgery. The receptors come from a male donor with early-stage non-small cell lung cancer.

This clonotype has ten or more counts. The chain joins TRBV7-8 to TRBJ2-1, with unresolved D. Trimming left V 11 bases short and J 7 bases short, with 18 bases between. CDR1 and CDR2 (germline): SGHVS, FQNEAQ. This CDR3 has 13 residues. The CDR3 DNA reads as TGTGCCGGTGGAGCGAGTCGCAGGAATGAGCAGTTCTTC. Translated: CAGGASRRNEQFF.

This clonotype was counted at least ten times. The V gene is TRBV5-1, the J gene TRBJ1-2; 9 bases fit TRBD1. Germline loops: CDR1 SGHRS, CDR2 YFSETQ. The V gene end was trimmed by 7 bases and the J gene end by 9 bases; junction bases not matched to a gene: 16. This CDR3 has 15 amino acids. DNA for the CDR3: TGCGCCAGCGCACTTGGGGCGGGACAGGGAGGAAGCTACACCTTC. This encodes CASALGAGQGGSYTF.